This T cell receptor (beta chain) was retrieved from a study of human T cells and chemical hapten exposure. Study background: Patients, predominantly female, presented with alopecia areata, totalis or universalis.

This clonotype has at least ten counts. An end of the junction differs from the germline gene, which may be a read error. As the library was built, unique molecular identifiers were attached to individual cDNA molecules. In TCRdb, the RACE reads were re-called with MiXCR into one record per CDR3 protein. The profile shows 11,000 to 15,000 distinct CDR3 sequences, around 17% of them singletons. The time point was: patch test 1, 2 weeks after DPC sensitization. Treatment described: therapeutic diphenylcyclopropenone sensitization with weekly scalp DPC. The CDR3 length is 8 residues. CDR1 is SQVTM and CDR2 is ANQGSEA in the germline V gene.

This clonotype was sampled from a woman between 25 and 40 years old with alopecia areata. Some clones in this sample may be carry-over from other donors' samples. The chain has TRBV29-1 and TRBJ2-1; D gene unclear. Sequences were derived from whole blood, sampled in connection with sensitization to the hapten diphenylcyclopropenone (DPC). The CDR3 reads CSVEDLIF. As DNA, the CDR3 is TGCAGCGTTGAAGATCTAATCTTC.